This T cell receptor (beta chain) is from a study of neurological immune-mediated disorders (dated by TCRdb to about 2019). Regarding the study in general: Among the approximately 35 multiple sclerosis patients, relapsing-remitting MS accounted for 31 and secondary progressive MS accounted for 3. The approximately 110 TCR-beta libraries covered PBMC samples along with longitudinal samples, technical triplicates, and paired sorted CD4+ and CD8+ T-cell subsets. The study compared peripheral blood TCR-beta repertoires of HTLV-I-associated myelopathy (HAM/TSP) patients, multiple sclerosis patients and healthy controls using UMI-based sequencing. The cohort included approximately 68 subjects: roughly 15 with HAM/TSP, around 34 with multiple sclerosis, and 20 healthy controls. General study outcomes and caveats: Phylogenetic analysis grouped repertoires from 18 of 34 MS patients into a cluster of related CDR3 sequences, suggesting a possible repertoire-level signature. No association of the MS cluster with clinical or MRI features was observed, and the need for larger cohorts was stated by the authors. TCR clonal expansion was highest in HAM/TSP patients and lowest in MS patients, with MS patients falling below even healthy controls. No identical CDR3 amino acid sequences were found to be shared among expanded clones across subjects, suggesting that TCR-beta repertoires were private in all groups.

From its cysteine to its phenylalanine, the CDR3 spans 13 amino acids. The kept DNA is CDR3 alone, 39 bases in frame from the first base. For this chain, trimming is 1 base at the V end and 5 bases at the J end, and the number of junction bases without a gene match is 2. Looking up the germline V gene (reference sequence) yields CDR1 DFQATT and CDR2 SNEGSKA. cDNA synthesis used template-switch 5'RACE with a primer carrying a 10-nucleotide random unique molecular identifier tagging each TCR transcript. Each sequencing run produced over 200 million TCR-beta sequences covering 15-18 subjects. The RNeasy kit was used for extraction of total RNA. The KAPA Real-time Library Amplification kit was used to amplify TCR-beta VDJ regions with primers targeting the TCR constant region and the 5'RACE anchor. A first PCR added sample indexes and Illumina adaptors, after which a second PCR increased the library yield. After Ampure bead purification, the roughly 650 bp TCR product was size-selected on a 2% E-gel SizeSelection system. Library quality was checked on a Bioanalyzer, concentration was measured with Qubit, and libraries were quantified with the Kapa Library Quantification kit before pooling. Paired-end 2 x 150 bp sequencing of the libraries was performed on an Illumina HiSeq 2500. To increase sequence diversity, roughly 25-31% phiX was spiked into each library pool. The paper's processing steps were these. Quality-filtered reads were processed with the UMI-based MiGEC pipeline, and over 85% of raw TCR sequences were removed by the MiGEC pipeline during error correction. VDJ genes were aligned to IMGT germline references, and clonotypes were defined by unique CDR3 amino acid sequence plus V-J genes. Clonal expansion, Shannon diversity, and CDR3 relatedness (CalcPairwiseDistances, ClusterSamples) were evaluated with VDJtools, and phylogenetic trees were built with CLCbio workbench. Clones with at least 8 unique UMIs were defined as expanded, with this threshold being based on coefficient-of-variation modelling across technical triplicates. Starting from the raw public reads, TCRdb applied fastp trimming at Q25, assembled clones with MiXCR and retained in-frame beta chains. All rows with the same CDR3 protein become a single entry with the most common DNA and genes. In this record, the V and J calls reflect TCRdb's handling and not the investigators' own analysis. This sample comprises about 62,000 distinct CDR3 sequences, 4% to 5.5% of them detected only once. The ten largest clones represent 3.4% of the sample.

Libraries from unsorted PBMCs were made from 2 million PBMCs kept in RNAlater at -80 degrees C until RNA extraction. Multiple sclerosis patients were enrolled in a US clinical protocol evaluating disease progression by magnetic resonance imaging. Peripheral blood was subjected to Ficoll-Hypaque density gradient centrifugation to isolate PBMCs, which were then cryopreserved in liquid nitrogen. About this clonotype: The antigen it recognizes is unknown. Qualities for individual bases were not recorded, and no much larger clone is one base off.

The receptor comes from a woman between 45 and 60 years old with multiple sclerosis. The chain joins TRBV20-1 to TRBJ2-3; TRBD1 fits 8 bases in the junction. The sample was PBMCs. The DNA is TGCAGTGCTAGAGGACAGGGGCGAGATACGCAGTATTTT. This gives the protein CSARGQGRDTQYF.